This TCR beta chain originates from a study of T cells in tuberculosis. Time point specified: new active TB diagnosis, blood taken before or within 7 days of starting treatment. Study results and caveats: Using the GMM-specific repertoire gave nearly 90% accuracy versus over 60% with motifs. Smaller alpha distances in active tuberculosis partly reflected shorter CDR3-alpha lengths.

With respect to this clone: What it binds is not known.

Sequencing used immunoSEQ multiplex PCR; TCRdb keeps in-frame clones, though not all of them. The sample records under 45,000 clones, 75% to 95% being singletons. The sample in question was PBMCs, obtained at tuberculosis diagnosis. The TCR comes from an adult with tuberculosis.

The CDR3 loop is CASSFGGTILYNEQFF. The CDR3 coding sequence is TGCGCCAGCAGCTTTGGCGGGACTATACTCTACAATGAGCAGTTCTTC. This rearrangement joins TRBV5-1 to TRBJ2-1; 7 bases are shared with TRBD2. The germline V gene encodes CDR1 SGHRS and CDR2 YFSETQ. With 2 bases clipped from V and 3 bases from J, the junction kept 8 bases outside the gene matches. This CDR3 spans 16 amino acids.